The 21 T cell receptor beta chains in this list originate from one sample, sequenced in a study of blood T cell repertoires in COVID-19 (TCRdb year 2020). The library was made by the immunoSEQ multiplex PCR assay. Drawn from immuneACCESS, this table holds only the in-frame rearrangements with V and J called that TCRdb kept. Clones are partly lost; checked studies trace under half to an unresolved V gene and leave the rest unexplained. The table for this sample lists around 95,000 clones; over 65% of them were counted only once. Of the sample, about 13% is held by the ten largest clones. The sequenced material came from peripheral blood. These receptor sequences come from a human donor in a cohort sampled during active COVID-19.

The chain couples TRBV9 to TRBJ2-3; 8 nucleotides line up with TRBD2. This CDR3 has 15 residues. After removal of 1 base from V and 4 bases from J, the junction contained 5 bases not matched to a gene. CDR1 and CDR2 from the germline V gene are SGDLS and YYNGEE. The chain's CDR3 is CASSVRLAGSDTQYF. The CDR3 region has the DNA TGTGCCAGCAGCGTACGTCTAGCGGGTTCAGATACGCAGTATTTT.

This clone has just one count. The chain is built from TRBV30 and TRBJ2-2, with a possible D match to TRBD1 (5 bases). The CDR3 is 15 residues long. Per the germline V gene, CDR1 is GTSNPN and CDR2 is SVGIG (reference sequence). Trimming shortened V by 1 base and J by 1 base, and 10 bases separated the two germline ends. The CDR3 sequence: CAWSAGLVNTGELFF. CDR3 sequence (DNA): TGTGCCTGGAGTGCAGGGTTGGTGAACACCGGGGAGCTGTTTTTT.

The chain carries TRBV7-9 and TRBJ2-7; D not certain. Per germline, CDR1 SEHNR and CDR2 FQNEAQ (reference sequence). With 3 bases removed from V and 2 bases from J, the gap between germline ends came to 8 bases. CDR3 length: 13 amino acids. Here the CDR3 DNA reads TGTGCCAGCAGCTTGGTCAGGACCTACGAGCAGTACTTC. This sequence encodes CASSLVRTYEQYF.

The V and J genes are TRBV7-9 and TRBJ2-5, with 9 bases aligning to TRBD1. The CDR3 consists of 15 residues. CDR1 is SEHNR and CDR2 is FQNEAQ in the germline V gene (reference sequence). After removal of 5 bases from V and 5 bases from J, the junction contained 9 bases not matched to a gene. The CDR3 loop reads CASSTPDRGAETQYF. The CDR3 DNA reads TGTGCCAGCAGCACACCCGACAGGGGGGCTGAGACCCAGTACTTC.

The V call is TRBV5-1, the J call TRBJ2-6; TRBD1 matches at 9 bases. The V gene end was trimmed by 5 bases and the J gene end by 7 bases; junction bases not matched to a gene: 13. The CDR3 totals 17 residues. Looked up from germline, CDR1 is SGHRS and CDR2 is YFSETQ. The CDR3 DNA reads TGCGCCAGCAGTAACGGGACAGGGCGCCTCACCGCCAACGTCCTGACTTTC. Its translation is CASSNGTGRLTANVLTF.

The V call is TRBV11-2, the J call TRBJ1-6; D is ambiguous. Trimming took 0 bases from V and 9 from J, leaving 12 bases between them. The germline V gene has CDR1 SGHAT and CDR2 FQNNGV. The CDR3 has 15 residues. CDR3 sequence (DNA): TGTGCCAGCAGCTTAGAGGGCCTGAGCGGTTCACCCCTCCACTTT. Translating it yields CASSLEGLSGSPLHF.

This clone turned up a few times. The V gene is TRBV4-3, the J gene TRBJ2-2; D is uncertain. In germline, CDR1 is LGHNA, CDR2 YSLEER. The CDR3 runs to 18 residues. Between the trimmed V and J ends, which lost 8 bases and 0 bases, there was a span of 22 bases. CDR3 loop: CASPQAEDVGTNTGELFF. Here the CDR3 DNA reads TGCGCCAGCCCCCAGGCCGAAGACGTCGGCACGAACACCGGGGAGCTGTTTTTT.

The chain couples TRBV9 to TRBJ2-1, with 7 bases lining up with TRBD1. This CDR3 has 16 residues. CDR1 is SGDLS and CDR2 is YYNGEE in the germline V gene. Trimming removed 3 bases from V and 2 bases from J; junction bases left unmatched: 8. The CDR3 sequence is CASSERGDSTYNEQFF. As DNA, the CDR3 is TGTGCCAGCAGCGAGAGAGGGGACAGCACCTACAATGAGCAGTTCTTC.

The rearrangement joins TRBV7-2 to TRBJ1-1; 7 bases fit TRBD1. The V gene's germline CDR1 is SGHTA and CDR2 FQGNSA. With 6 bases clipped from V and 3 bases from J, the junction kept 10 bases outside the gene matches. The CDR3 consists of 15 residues. The CDR3 here is CASSRDRGEDTEAFF. The CDR3 bases are TGTGCCAGCAGTAGGGACAGAGGGGAAGACACTGAAGCTTTCTTT.

The rearrangement joins TRBV7-2 to TRBJ2-1; TRBD1 is a possible D gene (5 bases). The germline gives CDR1 SGHTA, CDR2 FQGNSA. V was pared by 5 bases and J by 3 bases, with 11 bases between. This CDR3 has 14 amino acids. The CDR3 loop reads CASSQWTFYNEQFF. CDR3 in DNA: TGTGCCAGCAGCCAGTGGACATTCTACAATGAGCAGTTCTTC.

This clone has more than one count but fewer than ten. The rearrangement joins TRBV29-1 to TRBJ2-7; D call uncertain. V lost 1 base and J 3 bases, leaving 7 bases between the germline ends. Per the germline V gene, CDR1 is SQVTM and CDR2 is ANQGSEA. This CDR3 has 12 residues. The CDR3 reads CSVEVPSYEQYF. Here the CDR3 DNA reads TGCAGCGTTGAAGTTCCCAGCTACGAGCAGTACTTC.

V usage is TRBV19 and J usage is TRBJ1-3; 12 bases line up with TRBD1. The trim removed 5 bases at V and 1 base at J, leaving 6 bases unmatched. Looked up from germline, CDR1 is LNHDA and CDR2 is SQIVND (reference sequence). This CDR3 spans 17 amino acids. The CDR3 DNA is TGTGCCAGTAGTCCCGTGGGACAGGGGGCGTCTGGAAACACCATATATTTT. Its protein is CASSPVGQGASGNTIYF.

This chain connects TRBV2 to TRBJ2-1, with TRBD2 matching over 8 bases. Germline assignment: CDR1 SNHLY and CDR2 FYNNEI. This CDR3 has 15 residues. The V gene end was trimmed by 5 bases and the J gene end by 7 bases; junction bases not matched to a gene: 10. The CDR3 region has the DNA TGTGCCAGCAGTAGCGGGAGTTTGATTGGGAATGAGCAGTTCTTC. The encoded protein is CASSSGSLIGNEQFF.

A note on this clone: A read error may account for a junction end that differs from germline. The V call is TRBV6-5, the J call TRBJ2-7; D is uncertain. Germline V gene lookup returns CDR1 MNHEY and CDR2 SVGAGI. CDR3 length: 12 residues. The CDR3 nucleotides read TGTGCCAGCAGAGACACCTCCTCCGAGCAGTACTTC. This sequence encodes CASRDTSSEQYF.

This rearrangement joins TRBV6-1 to TRBJ2-7; TRBD2 agrees at 9 bases. This CDR3 contains 16 residues. V trimming: 1 base; J trimming: 4 bases; junction bases outside the gene matches: 8. The germline V gene encodes CDR1 MNHNS and CDR2 SASEGT. In DNA, the CDR3 is TGTGCCAGCAGTGAAGGGGGTAGCGGGAGAGAGTACGAGCAGTACTTC. Translating it yields CASSEGGSGREYEQYF.

The chain carries TRBV9 and TRBJ1-2, with D perhaps TRBD1 (5 bases). Trimming removed 1 base at V and 10 bases at J, with 11 bases between. The CDR3 length is 12 residues. CDR1 and CDR2 (germline): SGDLS, YYNGEE. This chain's CDR3 is CASSVYQGAYTF. The CDR3 DNA sequence: TGTGCCAGCAGCGTATATCAGGGTGCCTACACCTTC.

The chain joins TRBV4-3 to TRBJ1-1, with a tentative D call TRBD1 (5 bases). There are 14 residues in the CDR3. CDR1 and CDR2 (germline): LGHNA, YSLEER. V lost 0 bases and J lost 5, with 10 bases in between. The CDR3 DNA reads TGCGCCAGCAGCCAAGATACAGGAAGGACTGAAGCTTTCTTT. Translating it yields CASSQDTGRTEAFF.

The chain carries TRBV20-1 and TRBJ2-1; possible D gene TRBD2, 5 bases. Germline loops: CDR1 DFQATT, CDR2 SNEGSKA (reference sequence). CDR3 length equals 11 residues. V lost 3 bases and J 5 bases, leaving 5 bases between the germline ends. Written as DNA, the CDR3 is TGCAGTGCTAGGACTAACAATGAGCAGTTCTTC. As protein: CSARTNNEQFF.

The rearrangement links TRBV7-2 to TRBJ1-5; perhaps TRBD1 as D (5 bases). Germline CDR1 SGHTA, CDR2 FQGNSA. The CDR3 totals 14 residues. V was shortened by 5 bases and J by 5 bases, with 13 bases between the two germline ends. DNA of the CDR3: TGTGCCAGCAGCCTGAACGCGGGGGATCAGCCCCAGCATTTT. It encodes CASSLNAGDQPQHF.

The chain employs TRBV5-1 and TRBJ2-3, with D perhaps matching TRBD1 (5 bases). Germline values: CDR1 SGHRS, CDR2 YFSETQ. With 0 bases removed from V and 3 bases from J, the gap between germline ends came to 8 bases. The CDR3 loop spans 14 amino acids. The CDR3 coding sequence is TGCGCCAGCAGCTTGGGCAGGGTGACAGATACGCAGTATTTT. This gives the protein CASSLGRVTDTQYF.

The chain has TRBV5-6 and TRBJ2-7, with 7 nucleotides matching TRBD1. Trimming removed 3 bases from V and 7 bases from J; junction bases left unmatched: 10. The CDR3 is 14 amino acids. Germline values: CDR1 SGHDT, CDR2 YYEEEE. The CDR3 nucleotides are TGTGCCAGCAGCTCTTACGACAGGGTCAGGGAGCAGTACTTC. Protein product: CASSSYDRVREQYF.